Sequencing of this TCR beta chain was carried out in a study of Graves' ophthalmopathy and Graves' hyperthyroidism. Background on the study: At the time of initial diagnosis and before any treatment, peripheral blood was collected. Study-wide points: Most clonotypes expanded in thyroid above 0.001 frequency were present in blood too.

RNA transcripts were the source from which TCR beta CDR3 regions were amplified. The workflow started with a first-round RT-PCR run with HTBI primers and then moved on to a second-round multiplex PCR. A single record per CDR3 protein comes from TCRdb applying MiXCR to the multiplex PCR reads. Of hundreds of thousands of distinct CDR3 sequences in the sample, 22% are singletons; the top ten hold approximately 6.5%. This clonotype has a count of ten or more. Its antigen is currently unknown. Clinicians made diagnoses from clinical symptoms, serum thyroxine, TRAb, thyroid ultrasound and orbital computed tomography. It was from over 8.5 ml of fresh peripheral blood that the PBMCs came. The V end lost 2 bases, the J end lost 2 bases, and 10 bases lay between the germline ends. CDR1 and CDR2 (germline): SEHNR, FQNEAQ (reference sequence). This CDR3 has 14 amino acids.

The sequence was obtained from a young woman with stable Graves' hyperthyroidism. Some clones in this sample may be carry-over from other donors' samples. The chain employs TRBV7-9 and TRBJ2-7; D is perhaps TRBD1 or TRBD2 (5 bases each). What was sequenced was peripheral blood. CDR3 sequence: CASSLQRGAYEQYF. The CDR3 DNA reads as TGTGCCAGCAGCTTACAGAGAGGGGCCTACGAGCAGTACTTC.